The clone carrying this T cell receptor beta chain showed up just a few times. The antigen is unknown. V was pared by 6 bases and J by 5 bases, with 10 bases of the junction left unmatched. CDR1 is SNHLY and CDR2 is FYNNEI in the germline V gene. The CDR3 runs to 16 residues. The entry originates in a study of T cells in tuberculosis. As for the study in general: Within 7 days of starting treatment, or before, PBMC were stored. Study results and limitations: Active tuberculosis alpha repertoires lay closer to GMM-specific TCRs than controls'.

Regarding time point: new active TB diagnosis, blood taken before or within 7 days of starting treatment. TCRdb's table, derived via immunoSEQ multiplex PCR, lists solely in-frame clones and lacks some. The sample carries 30,000 to 35,000 clones, roughly 85% recorded once. The chain is built from TRBV2 and TRBJ2-7; 13 bases are shared with TRBD2. The source material was PBMCs, sampled at tuberculosis diagnosis. The clonotype originates from an adult with tuberculosis. The CDR3 DNA reads TGTGCCAGCAGACCCACTAGCGGGAGGGCCTTCGACGAGCAGTACTTC. Translated, it gives CASRPTSGRAFDEQYF.